The 15 T cell receptor beta chains presented below share a single source sample, sequenced in a study of human T cells and chemical hapten exposure. TCRdb recomputed calls from the RACE reads with MiXCR, one row per CDR3 protein. The sample lists about 98,000 distinct CDR3 sequences; 11% were seen once. Time point noted: pre-sensitization, week 0. Sample treatment: therapeutic diphenylcyclopropenone sensitization with weekly scalp DPC. The sequenced sample was whole blood, obtained in connection with sensitization to the hapten diphenylcyclopropenone (DPC). These receptors originate from a woman aged 55 to 70 with alopecia areata. Some clones in this sample may be carry-over from other donors' samples.

V and J are TRBV7-2 and TRBJ1-2; D call uncertain. The V gene's germline CDR1 is SGHTA and CDR2 FQGNSA. The V and J ends lost 2 bases and 6 bases respectively, with 7 bases between them. The CDR3 consists of 12 residues. CDR3 sequence reads: CASSLNGDGYTF. The CDR3 coding sequence is TGTGCCAGCAGCTTAAACGGAGATGGCTACACCTTC.

This clonotype was detected a few times. This chain joins TRBV14 and TRBJ1-6; D is undetermined. CDR1 SGHDN and CDR2 FVKESK come from the germline V gene. This CDR3 has 14 amino acids. V was clipped by 1 base and J by 11 bases, with 12 bases between them. The CDR3 DNA sequence: TGTGCCAGCAGCCAAGTGTCGGTTGCGGCACCCCTCCACTTT. Its translation: CASSQVSVAAPLHF.

This clonotype was detected ten times or more. The gene calls are TRBV7-9 and TRBJ1-2; no reliable D call. This CDR3 contains 14 residues. V shed 3 bases and J shed 4 bases, with 12 bases lying between them. Germline V gene sequence: CDR1 SEHNR, CDR2 FQNEAQ (reference sequence). The CDR3 bases are TGTGCCAGCAGCTTTTCTGCTCTCCGCTATGGCTACACCTTC. It specifies CASSFSALRYGYTF.

This clonotype was observed at least ten times. The V call is TRBV6-6, the J call TRBJ1-2; a weak D match, TRBD1 (5 bases). The germline gives CDR1 MNHNY, CDR2 SVGAGI (reference sequence). This CDR3 spans 15 amino acids. Trimming removed 0 bases at V and 6 bases at J, with 14 bases between. Here the CDR3 reads CASSYSEWGDHGYTF. CDR3 nucleotide sequence: TGTGCCAGCAGTTACTCTGAGTGGGGGGACCATGGCTACACCTTC.

This clonotype occurred many times. This rearrangement joins TRBV27 to TRBJ1-1; TRBD1 agrees at 7 bases. The CDR3 contains 12 residues. The germline V gene encodes CDR1 MNHEY and CDR2 SMNVEV (reference sequence). Trimming cost V 6 bases and J 8 bases; bases outside gene matches: 6. Here the CDR3 reads CASRTTGFEAFF. In DNA, the CDR3 is TGTGCCAGCAGAACGACAGGGTTCGAAGCTTTCTTT.

This clonotype was picked up many times. V is TRBV3-1 and J is TRBJ1-1; 8 bases map to TRBD1. Germline trimming cut 4 bases from V and 8 bases from J; bases unmatched to any gene: 3. CDR3 length equals 12 residues. Germline values: CDR1 LGHDT, CDR2 YNNKEL (reference sequence). The CDR3 DNA sequence: TGTGCCAGCAGCCTTTACAGGGGGGAAGCTTTCTTT. Translation gives CASSLYRGEAFF.

There are many counts of this clonotype. V and J are TRBV21-1 and TRBJ1-2; TRBD1, the table's D call, lacks a check against the DNA. TRBV21-1 is an annotated pseudogene. CDR3 size: 18 residues. The CDR3: CASSSRGDVFAKSGGYTF. The CDR3 nucleotides are TGTGCCAGCAGCAGCAGGGGGGACGTTTTCGCCAAGTCAGGTGGCTACACCTTC.

The rearrangement uses TRBV29-1 and TRBJ2-1; unclear D gene. V was cut by 4 bases and J by 4 bases, with 14 bases left in between. The CDR3 runs to 14 residues. CDR1 is SQVTM and CDR2 is ANQGSEA in the germline V gene. CDR3 amino acids: CSVGWASLYNEQFF. Written as DNA, the CDR3 is TGCAGCGTTGGGTGGGCGTCCTTGTACAATGAGCAGTTCTTC.

This clonotype occurred many times. This chain links TRBV7-2 with TRBJ2-3, with D maybe TRBD1 (5 bases). Trimming shortened V by 5 bases and J by 2 bases, and 14 bases separated the two germline ends. This CDR3 spans 15 amino acids. CDR1 SGHTA and CDR2 FQGNSA come from the germline V gene. The CDR3 region is CASSPMTANTDTQYF. The CDR3, as DNA: TGTGCCAGCAGCCCGATGACAGCGAACACAGATACGCAGTATTTT.

This clonotype has a count of ten or more. The rearrangement uses TRBV5-1 and TRBJ1-1; D is undetermined. The CDR3 is 13 amino acids. V was pared by 6 bases and J by 2 bases, with 11 bases between. Germline loops: CDR1 SGHRS, CDR2 YFSETQ. CDR3 DNA: TGCGCCAGCACCCTGACCGACAACACTGAAGCTTTCTTT. It is translated as CASTLTDNTEAFF.

This clonotype was counted at least ten times. The V gene is TRBV7-9, the J gene TRBJ1-1; TRBD1 agrees at 7 bases. The CDR3 consists of 15 residues. The V segment lost 6 bases and the J segment 6 bases; nucleotides outside the gene matches: 13. The germline CDR1 and CDR2 sequences are SEHNR and FQNEAQ (reference sequence). The CDR3 region is CASSFEKTGKPEAFF. The CDR3 nucleotides are TGTGCCAGCAGTTTCGAGAAGACAGGGAAGCCTGAAGCTTTCTTT.

At least ten counts were recorded for this clonotype. J is TRBJ2-3 and V is TRBV23-1; 11 nucleotides align to TRBD2. TRBV23-1 is an ORF, and what it does is uncertain. V shed 9 bases and J 3 bases; nucleotides not matched to a gene: 5. This CDR3 has 14 residues. CDR3 in amino acids: CARESSGGTDTQYF. The CDR3 DNA follows: TGCGCCAGAGAGTCTAGCGGGGGGACAGATACGCAGTATTTT.

This clonotype was counted many times. The rearrangement uses TRBV15 and TRBJ1-5; 9 nucleotides align to TRBD1. V gave up 2 bases and J gave up 2 bases; unmatched junction bases: 1. The CDR3 has 15 residues. Germline values: CDR1 LNHNV, CDR2 YYDKDF (reference sequence). The CDR3, as DNA: TGTGCCACCAGCAGAAGGACAGGGGGCAATCAGCCCCAGCATTTT. Translating it yields CATSRRTGGNQPQHF.

This clonotype was picked up many times. The rearrangement joins TRBV5-4 to TRBJ1-3, with D maybe TRBD1 (5 bases). Trimming shortened V by 0 bases and J by 3 bases, and 10 bases separated the two germline ends. Germline CDR1 and CDR2: SGHNT and YYREEE (reference sequence). The CDR3 is made up of 15 amino acids. The CDR3 reads CASSLGGGVGNTIYF. The CDR3 nucleotides read TGTGCCAGCAGCTTGGGCGGAGGGGTTGGAAACACCATATATTTT. Using reference TRBV5-4 and TRBJ1-3 for the parts outside the CDR3, the full variable domain is ETGVTQSPTHLIKTRGQQVTLRCSSQSGHNTVSWYQQALGQGPQFIFQYYREEENGRGNFPPRFSGLQFPNYSSELNVNALELDDSALYLCASSLGGGVGNTIYFGEGSWLTVV.

This clonotype was counted ten times or more. The gene calls are TRBV20-1 and TRBJ1-2; the D gene is possibly TRBD1 (5 bases). Germline-derived CDR1 and CDR2 are DFQATT and SNEGSKA (reference sequence). Deletions cut 1 base from V and 10 bases from J, with 10 bases between. The CDR3 runs 11 residues. In DNA form, the CDR3 reads TGCAGTGCTAGAGGACAGCCCCTCTACACCTTC. Translated, it gives CSARGQPLYTF.